This TCR beta chain was obtained from a study of immune characterization of retroperitoneal liposarcoma. From the PCR reads, TCRdb called clonotypes with MiXCR, one entry per CDR3 protein. The sample has roughly 11,000 distinct CDR3 sequences; about a quarter are singletons. This CDR3 region has 16 residues. Germline-derived CDR1 and CDR2 are SGHAT and FQNNGV. The chain joins TRBV11-2 to TRBJ2-1, with 8 bases aligning to TRBD2. The closer fit of TRBJ2-5 to the DNA end suggests the J call may be wrong. What was sequenced was tumor tissue. The source is a female donor with retroperitoneal liposarcoma. The CDR3 DNA reads TGTGCCAGCAGCCCGCGGGGGGAGGGCTTCGCGGAGACCCAGTACTTC. It yields the protein CASSPRGEGFAETQYF.